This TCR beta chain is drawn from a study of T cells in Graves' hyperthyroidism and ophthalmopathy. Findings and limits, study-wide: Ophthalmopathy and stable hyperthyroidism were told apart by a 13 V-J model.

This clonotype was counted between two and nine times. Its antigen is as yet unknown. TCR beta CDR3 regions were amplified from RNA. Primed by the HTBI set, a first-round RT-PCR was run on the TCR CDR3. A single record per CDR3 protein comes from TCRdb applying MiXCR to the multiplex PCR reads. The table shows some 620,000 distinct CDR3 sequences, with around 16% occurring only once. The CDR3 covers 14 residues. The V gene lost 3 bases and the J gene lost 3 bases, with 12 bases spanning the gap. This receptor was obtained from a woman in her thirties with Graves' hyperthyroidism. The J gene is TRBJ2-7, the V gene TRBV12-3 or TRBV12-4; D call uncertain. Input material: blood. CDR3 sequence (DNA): TGTGCCAGCAGTTTCTTGGGATCATACTACGAGCAGTACTTC. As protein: CASSFLGSYYEQYF.